This TCR beta chain was retrieved from a study of shared T cell receptors in the human thymus (dated by TCRdb to the early 2020s). For the wider study: The study examined how self-reactive, shared T-cell receptor alpha chains are generated in the human thymus.

Looking up the germline V gene (reference sequence) yields CDR1 MNHEY and CDR2 SMNVEV. Relative to germline, V is 6 bases shorter and J is 4 bases shorter, with 16 bases between their ends. Taken from cysteine to phenylalanine, the CDR3 has 15 residues. Only the CDR3 DNA stays, 45 bases, in frame from base 1. The library was produced with the immunoSEQ multiplex PCR assay. The table was pulled from immuneACCESS by TCRdb, which kept in-frame rearrangements only. Such tables lose some clones; where checked, under half of the loss comes from unresolved V genes, and the rest has no known cause. This sample is represented by 630,000 or so clones; approximately 89% of them were singletons. The ten most abundant clones make up over 0.008% of the sample. This clone has a handful of counts. The specificity of this receptor is unknown. Base-call qualities are not available, and no considerably larger clone is one nucleotide away.

The data were also submitted as part of a second study, on human thymus T cells. That second report states: Immunologically healthy infants undergoing open corrective cardiac surgery for congenital heart defects in Finland were used as donors. Thymus tissue was collected as surgical resects that were removed during corrective cardiac surgery. Both the thymic and the peripheral blood repertoires appeared to show biased V and J gene segment usage. According to the related research, thymic TCR repertoires were highly overlapping among unrelated individuals. The study described the TCR alpha and beta repertoires in about eight infant thymus samples and a handful of matching peripheral blood samples. Donor ages ranging from about 6 to 244 days were recorded, and about six male and a couple of female infants were included in the cohort. Thymocytes were released mechanically from tissue and stored at -70 °C as pellets of roughly 9-31 million cells. A QIAsymphony instrument was used to extract genomic DNA from the frozen cell pellets. The immunoSEQ multiplex PCR assay was used to amplify the TCRB and TCRAD loci from a standardized amount of quality-controlled genomic DNA. The amplicons covered the V(D)J region and were long enough to include the CDR3 and to identify the V and J genes. The commercial immunoSEQ service was used to sequence amplicons on an Illumina platform. Corrections for primer bias and sequencing errors followed previously described methods, while TCRAD and TCRB definitions were based on the IMGT database. immunoSEQ Analyzer 3.0 and VDJTools were used for repertoire analysis, which covered basic statistics, V/J segment usage, diversity estimates, rarefaction and pairwise overlap. Diversity was estimated with Chao1, ChaoE, Efron-Thisted, Shannon and inverse Simpson indices, and also on datasets down-sampled to the smallest sample. Repertoire overlap was determined by strict matching of CDR3 nucleotide sequence, V gene and J gene, and Jaccard-based multidimensional scaling clustering was applied. On average, roughly 890,000 unique TCRB clonotypes were obtained from thymus samples, compared with 65,000 to 90,000 from blood samples.

The clonotype originates from a boy under two years old with a congenital heart defect. Donor details come from another sample of the same person, matched by shared clones. The V and J genes are TRBV27 and TRBJ1-5; a weak D assignment points to TRBD1 (6 bases agree). Sequenced input: thymocytes. CDR3 loop: CASSDTGYPNQPQHF. The sequence in DNA is TGTGCCAGCAGCGATACAGGGTACCCAAATCAGCCCCAGCATTTT.